Listed below are T cell receptor beta chains from one sample, sequenced in a study of CD8+ T cells in alopecia areata. The repertoire was sequenced with immunoSEQ multiplex PCR; TCRdb's copy has only in-frame clones and lacks some. Found here are 130,000 to 150,000 clones, 80% to 90% of them singletons; the top ten hold 25%. The specimen comprised CD8+ T cells sorted from blood, sampled at week 4, from a patient treated with tofacitinib. The receptors were sampled from a human donor with alopecia areata. The CDR3 runs from the conserved cysteine through the conserved F or W. D genes are given only for firm matches. Some rows have no size entry. The others give once, few or many, or a class for an expanded clone.

NA NA TRBJ2-2 TRBV7-9 TGTGCCAGCAGCCCACAGCTACCGGGAAACACCGGGGAGCTGTTTTTT CASSPQLPGNTGELFF
once NA TRBJ2-4 TRBV4-1 TGCGCCAGCAGCCCGGGGGGCTGGAGGGCCAAAAACATTCAGTACTTC CASSPGGWRAKNIQYF
NA TRBD1 TRBJ2-5 TRBV4-1 TGCGCCAGCAGCCAAGGACGGTCAGGGGGCCAAGAGACCCAGTACTTC CASSQGRSGGQETQYF
NA NA TRBJ2-3 TRBV13 TGTGCCAGCAGCTTAGAATTAGCAGGAGACACAGATACGCAGTATTTT CASSLELAGDTDTQYF
NA TRBD2 TRBJ2-2 TRBV27 TGTGCCAGCACCCCTTACGGGAGGTCGGACGGGGAGCTGTTTTTT CASTPYGRSDGELFF
once NA TRBJ2-7 TRBV29-1 TGCAGCGCCGAAATCCTCCCGGGCGAGCAGTACTTC CSAEILPGEQYF
NA TRBD1 TRBJ1-1 TRBV5-6 TGTGCCAGCAGCTTGTTTCAGGGGGGGAACACTGAAGCTTTCTTT CASSLFQGGNTEAFF
once NA TRBJ2-3 TRBV7-3 TGTGCCAGCAGCTCCGGGACGGTGGGCACAGATACGCAGTATTTT CASSSGTVGTDTQYF
NA TRBD2 TRBJ2-5 TRBV7-9 TGTGCCAGCGGACTAGCGGGGAACCTACAAGAGACCCAGTACTTC CASGLAGNLQETQYF
NA TRBD1 TRBJ1-2 TRBV5-1 TGCGCCAGCAGCTTGGCCTCCGACAGGGTGTATGGCTACACCTTC CASSLASDRVYGYTF
NA NA TRBJ2-2 TRBV6-1 TGTGCCAGCACCCACACCGGGGAGCTGTTTTTT CASTHTGELFF
few NA TRBJ2-5 TRBV7-9 TGTGCCAGCAGCTCCGGGGTACAAGAGACCCAGTACTTC CASSSGVQETQYF
NA NA TRBJ2-7 TRBV27 TGTGCCAGCAGCCCGGTTAACTTTATCGAGCAGTACTTC CASSPVNFIEQYF
few TRBD1 TRBJ1-2 TRBV27 TGTGCCAGCAGTCAGACAGGGGGCGGCTATGGCTACACCTTC CASSQTGGGYGYTF
few TRBD2 TRBJ2-3 TRBV5-1 TGCGCCAGCAGCACGAACCCTAGCGGGGAATTAGATACGCAGTATTTT CASSTNPSGELDTQYF
NA NA TRBJ2-7 TRBV4-3 TGCGCCAGCAGCCAATTCCGGGACGAGACCTACGAGCAGTACTTC CASSQFRDETYEQYF
NA TRBD1 TRBJ1-1 TRBV10-3 TGTGCCAGCACCGAAACTCCGACAGGGGAGGACACTGAAGCTTTCTTT CASTETPTGEDTEAFF
NA NA TRBJ2-5 TRBV5-5 TGTGCCAGCAGCTTGGAAGGGGACGGTCAAGAGACCCAGTACTTC CASSLEGDGQETQYF
once NA TRBJ1-1 TRBV11-1 TGTGCCAGCAGCCGGTCGGCAGGGGTGAACACTGAAGCTTTCTTT CASSRSAGVNTEAFF
once TRBD1 TRBJ1-5 TRBV27 TGTGCCAGCAGTTTAGTCACTACAGGGGGCCCTCAGCCCCAGCATTTT CASSLVTTGGPQPQHF
NA NA TRBJ2-7 TRBV6-5 TGTGCCAGCAGTTACTCTACAGCGGGCTACGAGCAGTACTTC CASSYSTAGYEQYF
NA NA TRBJ1-4 TRBV5-1 TGCGCCAGCAGCTTGGATTGGTTAGGGGATGAAAAACTGTTTTTT CASSLDWLGDEKLFF
NA NA TRBJ2-7 TRBV2 TGTGCCAGCTATCTCTACGAGCAGTACTTC CASYLYEQYF
NA NA TRBJ2-1 TRBV5-5 TGTGCCAGCAGCTTGGCACTGCAGCAGTTCTTC CASSLALQQFF
NA TRBD1 TRBJ2-5 TRBV5-1 TGCGCCAGCAGCTTGGGACAGGGACCAAATGGGGAGACCCAGTACTTC CASSLGQGPNGETQYF
few TRBD1 TRBJ1-2 TRBV5-1 TGCGCCAGCAGCTCGCATCGGGACAGGGGTCGGAGTAACTATGGCTACACCTTC CASSSHRDRGRSNYGYTF
NA NA TRBJ2-1 TRBV7-9 TGTGCCAGCAGCTCAATCTCGAGCAATGAGCAGTTCTTC CASSSISSNEQFF
once TRBD1 TRBJ2-7 TRBV18 TGTGCCAGCTCACCAGGACAGGACTACGAGCAGTACTTC CASSPGQDYEQYF
NA NA TRBJ2-5 TRBV7-8 TGTGCCAGCAGCTTCAAGTTAGGGGGGAGCCGAGAGACCCAGTACTTC CASSFKLGGSRETQYF
NA NA TRBJ1-5 TRBV23-1 TGCGCCAGCAGTACTGACAGAGGGCCATGTGGGAAACAGCCCCAGCATTTT CASSTDRGPCGKQPQHF
NA TRBD1 TRBJ2-4 TRBV27 TGTGCCAGCACCTCTACCGGGACAGGGTATGAAAACATTCAGTACTTC CASTSTGTGYENIQYF
few NA TRBJ2-7 TRBV30 TGTGCCTGGAGCCCATCCACAGCTCTGGAGCAGTACTTC CAWSPSTALEQYF
NA NA TRBJ2-5 TRBV7-9 TGTGCCAGCAGCACAGGGGGGGCTGGGGAGACCCAGTACTTC CASSTGGAGETQYF
NA NA TRBJ2-5 TRBV5-4 TGTGCCAGCAGCTTGGGGCAGGGAAGGCAAGAGACCCAGTACTTC CASSLGQGRQETQYF
NA TRBD2 TRBJ2-2 TRBV5-1 TGCGCCAGCAGCTTGTCTAGCGGTGAGCCGGCGAACACCGGGGAGCTGTTTTTT CASSLSSGEPANTGELFF
NA TRBD1 TRBJ1-2 TRBV10-3 TGTGCCGCGGGACAGGCAGCCCCTTATGGCTATGGCTACACCTTC CAAGQAAPYGYGYTF
NA TRBD1 TRBJ2-2 TRBV5-1 TGCGCCAGCAGCCCGCCATGGACAGGACCCACCGGGGAGCTGTTTTTT CASSPPWTGPTGELFF
NA NA TRBJ2-2 TRBV4-2 TGTGCCAGCAGCCAAGCACGCCGGGAGAACACCGGGGAGCTGTTTTTT CASSQARRENTGELFF
NA NA TRBJ2-7 TRBV4-1 TGCGCCAGCAGCCCGGATTTCCCTACCTACGAGCAGTACTTC CASSPDFPTYEQYF
NA NA TRBJ2-4 TRBV5-1 TGCGCCAGCAGCTTGGACGTAGACAAAAACATTCAGTACTTC CASSLDVDKNIQYF
NA NA TRBJ2-7 TRBV5-4 TGTGCCAGCAGCTTGGACAGGGCAGAGTACGAGCAGTACTTC CASSLDRAEYEQYF
NA TRBD2 TRBJ2-5 TRBV9 TGTGCCAGCAGCGTCGGACTAGCGGGGGGGCCTAGGGACTTC CASSVGLAGGPRDF
NA NA TRBJ2-2 TRBV25-1 TGTGCCAGCAGATACACCGGGGAGCTGTTTTTT CASRYTGELFF
once NA TRBJ2-7 TRBV4-3 TGCGCCAGCAGCCAAGAGTATAGTTTTGGGTCCCAGGTCCACGAGCAGTACTTC CASSQEYSFGSQVHEQYF
NA TRBD2 TRBJ2-3 TRBV10-3 TGTGCCATCAGTGAACCGGGACTAGCAACCGATACGCAGTATTTT CAISEPGLATDTQYF
NA NA TRBJ2-1 TRBV19 TGTGCCAGTAGTATAGGCAGGGGCAATGAGCAGTTCTTC CASSIGRGNEQFF
NA TRBD1 TRBJ2-1 TRBV9 TGTGCCAGCAGCGTAGTAGGGGGGACAGGATACAATGAGCAGTTCTTC CASSVVGGTGYNEQFF
NA TRBD2 TRBJ2-1 TRBV7-6 TGTGCCAGCAACCAGCTAGCGGGGGGGCACAATGAGCAGTTCTTC CASNQLAGGHNEQFF
NA TRBD2 TRBJ2-5 TRBV5-4 TGTGCCAGCAGCTTGGAAGGACTAGCGGAGACCCAGTACTTC CASSLEGLAETQYF
NA TRBD2 TRBJ2-3 TRBV7-9 TGTGCCAGCAGCCCGGCGGGGGGCACAGATACGCAGTATTTT CASSPAGGTDTQYF
NA TRBD1 TRBJ2-3 TRBV6-6 TGTGCCAGCAGTTACTGGGACAGTAGCACAGATACGCAGTATTTT CASSYWDSSTDTQYF
few TRBD2 TRBJ2-5 TRBV6-5 TGTGCCAGCAGTTACGGGACTAGCGAGGGAGAGACCCAGTACTTC CASSYGTSEGETQYF
NA NA TRBJ2-2 TRBV7-9 TGTGCCAGCAGCCACTACAGGGCTCGTACCGGGGAGCTGTTTTTT CASSHYRARTGELFF
NA NA TRBJ2-2 TRBV6-5 TGTGCCAGCAGTACGACAGGTTCCGGGGAGCTGTTTTTT CASSTTGSGELFF
NA NA TRBJ2-7 TRBV5-4 TGTGCCAGCAGCTTGGAGGGGGGAGCCTACGAGCAGTACTTC CASSLEGGAYEQYF
NA NA TRBJ1-1 TRBV7-9 TGTGCCAGCAGCTTCTGGGGGACTGAAGCTTTCTTT CASSFWGTEAFF
few TRBD1 TRBJ1-2 TRBV7-9 TGTGCCAGCAGCTTAGGTTTCGGGACAGGGAATGGCTACACCTTC CASSLGFGTGNGYTF
NA NA TRBJ1-1 TRBV2 TGTGCCAGCATTTTTACCGTCCTAGAGGGGAACACTGAAGCTTTCTTT CASIFTVLEGNTEAFF
NA TRBD2 TRBJ2-3 TRBV6-4 TGTGCCAGCAGTGGTGGGGGGGTGGATACGCAGTATTTT CASSGGGVDTQYF